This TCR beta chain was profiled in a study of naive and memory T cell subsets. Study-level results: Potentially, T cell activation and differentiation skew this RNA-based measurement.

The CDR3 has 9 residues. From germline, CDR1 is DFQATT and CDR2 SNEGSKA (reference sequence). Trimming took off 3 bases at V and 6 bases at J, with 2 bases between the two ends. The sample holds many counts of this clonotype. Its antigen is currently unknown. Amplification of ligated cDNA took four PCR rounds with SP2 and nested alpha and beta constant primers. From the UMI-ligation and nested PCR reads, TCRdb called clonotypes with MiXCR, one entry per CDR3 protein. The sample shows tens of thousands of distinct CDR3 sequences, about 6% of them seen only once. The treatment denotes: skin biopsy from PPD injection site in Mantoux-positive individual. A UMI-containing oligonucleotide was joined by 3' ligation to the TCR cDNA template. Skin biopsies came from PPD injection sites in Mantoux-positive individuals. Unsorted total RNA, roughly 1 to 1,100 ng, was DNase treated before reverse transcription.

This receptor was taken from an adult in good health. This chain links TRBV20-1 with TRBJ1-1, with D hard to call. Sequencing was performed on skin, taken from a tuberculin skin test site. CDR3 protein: CSASPEAFF. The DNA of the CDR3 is TGCAGTGCTAGCCCTGAAGCTTTCTTT.